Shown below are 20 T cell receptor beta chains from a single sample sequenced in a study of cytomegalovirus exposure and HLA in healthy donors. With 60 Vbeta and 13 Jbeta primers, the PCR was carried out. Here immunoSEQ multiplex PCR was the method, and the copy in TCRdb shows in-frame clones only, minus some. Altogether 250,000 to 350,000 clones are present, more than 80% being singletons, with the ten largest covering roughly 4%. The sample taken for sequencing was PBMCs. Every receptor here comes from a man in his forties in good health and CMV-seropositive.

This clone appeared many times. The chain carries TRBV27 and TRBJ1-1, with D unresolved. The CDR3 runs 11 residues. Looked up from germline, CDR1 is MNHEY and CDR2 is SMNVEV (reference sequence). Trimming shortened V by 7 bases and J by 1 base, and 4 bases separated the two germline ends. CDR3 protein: CASIRNTEAFF. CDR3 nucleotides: TGTGCCAGCATTCGGAACACTGAAGCTTTCTTT.

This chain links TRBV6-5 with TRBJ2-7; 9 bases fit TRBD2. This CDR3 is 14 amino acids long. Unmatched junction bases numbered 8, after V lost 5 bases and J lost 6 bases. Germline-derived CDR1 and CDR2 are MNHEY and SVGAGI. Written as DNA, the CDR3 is TGTGCCAGCAGTGTCCCGGGACTAGCCTCCGAGCAGTACTTC. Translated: CASSVPGLASEQYF.

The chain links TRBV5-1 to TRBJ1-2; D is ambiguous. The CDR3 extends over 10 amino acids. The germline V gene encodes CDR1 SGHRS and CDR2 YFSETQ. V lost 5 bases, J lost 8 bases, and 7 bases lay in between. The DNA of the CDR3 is TGCGCCAGCAGAACAGAAGGCTACACCTTC. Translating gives CASRTEGYTF.

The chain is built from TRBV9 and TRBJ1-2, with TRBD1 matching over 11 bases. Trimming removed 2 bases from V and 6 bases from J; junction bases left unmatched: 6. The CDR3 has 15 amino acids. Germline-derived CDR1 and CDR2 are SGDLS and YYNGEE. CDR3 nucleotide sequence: TGTGCCAGCAGCGTCCCGGGACAGGGGGTTAATGGCTACACCTTC. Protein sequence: CASSVPGQGVNGYTF.

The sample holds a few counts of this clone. CDR3 sequence (DNA): TGTGCCAGCAGCCCTCACAATAGCGGGAACACCGGGGAGCTGTTTTTT. It specifies CASSPHNSGNTGELFF. The chain carries TRBV7-6 and TRBJ2-2; D is perhaps TRBD2 (6 bases). The germline V gene encodes CDR1 SGHVS and CDR2 FNYEAQ. Trimming removed 5 bases at V and 1 base at J, with 14 bases between. The CDR3 extends over 16 amino acids.

The CDR3 protein is CASSFTSGPYEQYF. CDR3 in DNA: TGTGCCAGCAGCTTCACTAGCGGGCCCTACGAGCAGTACTTC. This sequence joins TRBV7-2 and TRBJ2-7, with TRBD2 matching over 9 bases. Germline V gene data show CDR1 as SGHTA and CDR2 as FQGNSA. CDR3 length: 14 residues. V was clipped by 3 bases and J by 2 bases; unmatched bases: 2.

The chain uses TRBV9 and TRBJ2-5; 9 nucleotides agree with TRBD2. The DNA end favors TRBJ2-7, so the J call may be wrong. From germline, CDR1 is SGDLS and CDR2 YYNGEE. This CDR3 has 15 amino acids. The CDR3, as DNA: TGTGCCAGCAGCGTTGCGGGAGGGCCCTCGTACGAGCAGTACTTC. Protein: CASSVAGGPSYEQYF.

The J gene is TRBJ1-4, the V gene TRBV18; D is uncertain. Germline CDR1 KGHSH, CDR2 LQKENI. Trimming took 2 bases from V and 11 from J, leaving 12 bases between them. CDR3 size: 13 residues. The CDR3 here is CASSPVEMGKLFF. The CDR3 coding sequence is TGTGCCAGCTCACCAGTCGAAATGGGCAAACTGTTTTTT.

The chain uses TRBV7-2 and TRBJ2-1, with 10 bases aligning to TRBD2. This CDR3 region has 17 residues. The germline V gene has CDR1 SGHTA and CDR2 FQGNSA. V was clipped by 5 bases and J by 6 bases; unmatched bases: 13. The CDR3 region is CASSMHRASGGGNEQFF. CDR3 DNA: TGTGCCAGCAGCATGCATAGGGCTAGCGGGGGAGGCAATGAGCAGTTCTTC.

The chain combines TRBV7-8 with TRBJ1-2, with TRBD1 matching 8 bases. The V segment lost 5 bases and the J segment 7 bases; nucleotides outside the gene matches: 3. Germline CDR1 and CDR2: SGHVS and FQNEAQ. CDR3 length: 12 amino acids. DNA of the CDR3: TGTGCCAGCAGCCTACAGGGGGGTGGCTACACCTTC. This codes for CASSLQGGGYTF.

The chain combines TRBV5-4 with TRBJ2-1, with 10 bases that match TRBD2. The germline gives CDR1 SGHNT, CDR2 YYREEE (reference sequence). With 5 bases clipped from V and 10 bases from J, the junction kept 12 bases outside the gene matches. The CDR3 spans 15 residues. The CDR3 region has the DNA TGTGCCAGCAGAATCGGGACTAGCGAAATACGGGAGCAGTTCTTC. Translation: CASRIGTSEIREQFF.

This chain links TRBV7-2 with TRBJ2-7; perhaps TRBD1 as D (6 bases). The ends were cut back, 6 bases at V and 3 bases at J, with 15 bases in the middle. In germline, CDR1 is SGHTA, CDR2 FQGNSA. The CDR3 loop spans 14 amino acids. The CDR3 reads CASSSQGGDYEQYF. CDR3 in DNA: TGTGCCAGCAGTTCACAGGGTGGTGACTACGAGCAGTACTTC.

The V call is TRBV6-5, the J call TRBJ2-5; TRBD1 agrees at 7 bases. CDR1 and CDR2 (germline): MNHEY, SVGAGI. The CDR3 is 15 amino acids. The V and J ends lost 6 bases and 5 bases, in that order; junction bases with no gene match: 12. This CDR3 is CASRPRQGGRETQYF. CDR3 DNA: TGTGCCAGCAGGCCCCGACAGGGTGGCAGGGAGACCCAGTACTTC.

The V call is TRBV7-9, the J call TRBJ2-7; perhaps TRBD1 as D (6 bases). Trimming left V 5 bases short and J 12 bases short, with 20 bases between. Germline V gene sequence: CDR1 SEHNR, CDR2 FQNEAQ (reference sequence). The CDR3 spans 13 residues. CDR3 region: CASSTPGHHSPYF. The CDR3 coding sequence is TGTGCCAGCAGCACTCCGGGACACCACAGTCCGTACTTC.

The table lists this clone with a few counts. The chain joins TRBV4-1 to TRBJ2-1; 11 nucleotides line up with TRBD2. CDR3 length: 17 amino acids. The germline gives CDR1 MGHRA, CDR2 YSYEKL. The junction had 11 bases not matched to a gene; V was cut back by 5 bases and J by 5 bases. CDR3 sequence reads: CASSRGNSGRANNEQFF. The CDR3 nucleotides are TGCGCCAGCAGCAGGGGAAATAGCGGGAGGGCCAACAATGAGCAGTTCTTC.

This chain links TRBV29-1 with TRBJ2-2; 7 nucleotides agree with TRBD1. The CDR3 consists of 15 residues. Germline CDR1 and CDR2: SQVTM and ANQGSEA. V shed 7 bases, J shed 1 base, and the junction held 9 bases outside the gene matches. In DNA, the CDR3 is TGCAGCGCTCAAGAGGGGGCTTGGAACACCGGGGAGCTGTTTTTT. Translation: CSAQEGAWNTGELFF.

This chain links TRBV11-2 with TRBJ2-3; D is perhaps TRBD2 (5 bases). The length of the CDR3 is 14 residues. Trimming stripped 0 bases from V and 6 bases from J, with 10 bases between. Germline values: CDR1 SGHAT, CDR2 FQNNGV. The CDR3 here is CASSLDHAGDTQYF. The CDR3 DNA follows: TGTGCCAGCAGCTTAGATCACGCGGGTGATACGCAGTATTTT.

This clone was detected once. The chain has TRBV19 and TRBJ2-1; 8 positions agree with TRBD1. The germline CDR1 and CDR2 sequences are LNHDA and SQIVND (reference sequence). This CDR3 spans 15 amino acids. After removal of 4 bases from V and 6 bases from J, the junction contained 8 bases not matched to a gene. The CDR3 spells CASSRSRGLVNEQFF. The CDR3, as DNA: TGTGCCAGTAGTAGGTCCAGGGGGCTCGTCAATGAGCAGTTCTTC.

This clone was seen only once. The CDR3 nucleotides read TGTGCCAGCAGTTATGGCGGAGGCCTTTGGAAGCAGTTCTTC. Translation gives CASSYGGGLWKQFF. The V and J genes are TRBV27 and TRBJ2-1; tentatively, D is TRBD2 (5 bases). From germline, CDR1 is MNHEY and CDR2 SMNVEV (reference sequence). V shed 4 bases and J shed 11 bases, with 18 bases lying between them. This CDR3 is 14 amino acids long.

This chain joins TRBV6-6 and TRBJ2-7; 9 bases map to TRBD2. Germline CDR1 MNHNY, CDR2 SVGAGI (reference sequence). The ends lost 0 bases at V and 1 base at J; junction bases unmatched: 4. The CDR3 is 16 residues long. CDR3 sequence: CASSYSEREASYEQYF. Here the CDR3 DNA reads TGTGCCAGCAGTTACTCTGAGCGGGAGGCATCCTACGAGCAGTACTTC.